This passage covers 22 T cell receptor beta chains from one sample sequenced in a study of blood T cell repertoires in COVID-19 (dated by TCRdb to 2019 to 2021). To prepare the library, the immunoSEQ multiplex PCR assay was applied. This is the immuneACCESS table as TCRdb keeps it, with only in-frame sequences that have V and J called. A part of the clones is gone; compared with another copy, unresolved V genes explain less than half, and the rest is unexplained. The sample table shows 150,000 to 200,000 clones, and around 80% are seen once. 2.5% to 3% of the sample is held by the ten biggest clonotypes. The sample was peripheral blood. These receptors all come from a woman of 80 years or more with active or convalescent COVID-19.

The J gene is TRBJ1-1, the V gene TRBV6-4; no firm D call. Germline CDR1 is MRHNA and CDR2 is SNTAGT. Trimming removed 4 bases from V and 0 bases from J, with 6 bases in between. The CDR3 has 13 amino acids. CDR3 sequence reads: CASSGELNTEAFF. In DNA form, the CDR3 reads TGTGCCAGCAGTGGGGAGTTGAACACTGAAGCTTTCTTT.

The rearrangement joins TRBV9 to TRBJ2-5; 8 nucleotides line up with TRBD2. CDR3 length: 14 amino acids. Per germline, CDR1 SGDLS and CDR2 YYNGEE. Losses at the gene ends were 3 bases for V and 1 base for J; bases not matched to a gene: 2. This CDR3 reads CASSGLAGQETQYF. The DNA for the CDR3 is TGTGCCAGCAGCGGGCTAGCGGGCCAAGAGACCCAGTACTTC.

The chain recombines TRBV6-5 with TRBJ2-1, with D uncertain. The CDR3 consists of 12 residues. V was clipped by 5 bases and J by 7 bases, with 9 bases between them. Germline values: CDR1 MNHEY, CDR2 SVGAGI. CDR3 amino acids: CASSRLGNEQFF. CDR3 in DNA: TGTGCCAGCAGTCGACTCGGGAATGAGCAGTTCTTC.

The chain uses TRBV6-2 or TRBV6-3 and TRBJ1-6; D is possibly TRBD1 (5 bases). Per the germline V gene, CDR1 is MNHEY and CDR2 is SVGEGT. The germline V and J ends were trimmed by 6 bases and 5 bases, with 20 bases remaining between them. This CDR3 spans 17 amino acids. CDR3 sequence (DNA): TGTGCCAGCAGCCATGACCGAGGAGGGGCCAATAATTCACCCCTCCACTTT. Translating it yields CASSHDRGGANNSPLHF.

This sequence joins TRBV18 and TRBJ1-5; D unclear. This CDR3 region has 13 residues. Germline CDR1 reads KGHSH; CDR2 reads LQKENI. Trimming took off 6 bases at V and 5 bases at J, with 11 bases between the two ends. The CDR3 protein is CASSPSDDQPQHF. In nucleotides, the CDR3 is TGTGCCAGCTCCCCTAGCGACGATCAGCCCCAGCATTTT.

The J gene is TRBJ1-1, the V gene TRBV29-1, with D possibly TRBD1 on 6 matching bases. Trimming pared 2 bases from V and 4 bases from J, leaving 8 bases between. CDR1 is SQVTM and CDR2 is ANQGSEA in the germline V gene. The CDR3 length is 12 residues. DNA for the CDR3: TGCAGCGTTGAAACAGGGCCCACTGAAGCTTTCTTT. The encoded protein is CSVETGPTEAFF.

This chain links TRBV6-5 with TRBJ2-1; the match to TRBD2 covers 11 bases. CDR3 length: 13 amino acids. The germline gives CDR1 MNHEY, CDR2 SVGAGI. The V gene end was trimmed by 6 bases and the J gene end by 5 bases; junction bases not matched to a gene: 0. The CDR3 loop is CASRLAGDNEQFF. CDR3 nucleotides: TGTGCCAGCAGACTAGCGGGGGACAATGAGCAGTTCTTC.

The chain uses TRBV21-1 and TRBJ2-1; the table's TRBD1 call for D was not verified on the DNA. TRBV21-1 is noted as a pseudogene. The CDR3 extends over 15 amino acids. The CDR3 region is CASSPGQGAYNEQFF. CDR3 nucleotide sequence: TGTGCCAGCAGCCCTGGACAGGGGGCCTACAATGAGCAGTTCTTC.

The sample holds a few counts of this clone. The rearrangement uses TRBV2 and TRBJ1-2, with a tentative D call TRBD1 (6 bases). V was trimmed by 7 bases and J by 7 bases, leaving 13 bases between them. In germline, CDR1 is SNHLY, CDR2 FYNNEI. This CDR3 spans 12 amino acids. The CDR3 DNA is TGTGCCAGCACAGGGGCTCGCGGTGGCTACACCTTC. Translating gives CASTGARGGYTF.

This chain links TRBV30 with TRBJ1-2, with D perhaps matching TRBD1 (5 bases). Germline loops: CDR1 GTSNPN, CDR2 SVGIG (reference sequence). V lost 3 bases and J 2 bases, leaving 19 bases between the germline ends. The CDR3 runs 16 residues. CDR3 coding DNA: TGTGCCTGGAGCTTAGCGGGTGGGGGAGGGAACTATGGCTACACCTTC. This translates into CAWSLAGGGGNYGYTF.

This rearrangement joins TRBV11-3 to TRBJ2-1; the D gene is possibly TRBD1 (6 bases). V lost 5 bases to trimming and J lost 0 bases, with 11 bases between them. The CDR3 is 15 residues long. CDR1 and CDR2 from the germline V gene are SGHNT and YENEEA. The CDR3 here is CASSPRDTSYNEQFF. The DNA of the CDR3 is TGTGCCAGCAGCCCCCGGGACACCTCCTACAATGAGCAGTTCTTC.

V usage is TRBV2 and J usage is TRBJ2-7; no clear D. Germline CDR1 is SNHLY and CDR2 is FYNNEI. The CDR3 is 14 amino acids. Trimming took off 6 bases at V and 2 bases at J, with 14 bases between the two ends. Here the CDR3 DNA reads TGTGCCAGCAGGGGCCAGGTCAGCACCTACGAGCAGTACTTC. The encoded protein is CASRGQVSTYEQYF.

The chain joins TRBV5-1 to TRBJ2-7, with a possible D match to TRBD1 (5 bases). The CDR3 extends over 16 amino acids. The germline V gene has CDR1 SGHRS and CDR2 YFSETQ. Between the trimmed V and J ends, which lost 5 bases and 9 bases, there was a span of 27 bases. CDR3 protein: CASRSGLVTALRWQYF. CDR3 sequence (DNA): TGCGCCAGCAGGTCAGGCCTTGTGACAGCCCTCCGATGGCAGTACTTC.

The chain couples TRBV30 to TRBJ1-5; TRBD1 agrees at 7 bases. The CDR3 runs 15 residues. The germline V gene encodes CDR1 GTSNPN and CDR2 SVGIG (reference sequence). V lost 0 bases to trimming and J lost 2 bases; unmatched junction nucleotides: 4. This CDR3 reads CAWSVTGDGNQPQHF. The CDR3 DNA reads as TGTGCCTGGAGTGTTACAGGGGATGGCAATCAGCCCCAGCATTTT.

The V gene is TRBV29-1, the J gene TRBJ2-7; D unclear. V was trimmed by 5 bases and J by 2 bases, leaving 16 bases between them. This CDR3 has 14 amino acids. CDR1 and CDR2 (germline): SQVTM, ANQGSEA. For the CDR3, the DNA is TGCAGCGTTACAAGACTCGGAAAGCCCTACGAGCAGTACTTC. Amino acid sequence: CSVTRLGKPYEQYF.

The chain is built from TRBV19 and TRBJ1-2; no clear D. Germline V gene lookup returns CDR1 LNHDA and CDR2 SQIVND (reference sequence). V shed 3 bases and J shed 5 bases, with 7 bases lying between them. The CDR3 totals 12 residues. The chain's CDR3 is CASSINFYGYTF. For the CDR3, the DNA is TGTGCCAGTAGTATTAATTTTTATGGCTACACCTTC.

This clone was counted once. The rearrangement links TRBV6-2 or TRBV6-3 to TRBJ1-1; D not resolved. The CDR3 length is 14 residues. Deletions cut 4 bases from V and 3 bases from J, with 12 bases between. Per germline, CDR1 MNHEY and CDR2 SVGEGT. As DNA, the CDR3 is TGTGCCAGCAGTTCCCCGGACGGGGACACTGAAGCTTTCTTT. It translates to CASSSPDGDTEAFF.

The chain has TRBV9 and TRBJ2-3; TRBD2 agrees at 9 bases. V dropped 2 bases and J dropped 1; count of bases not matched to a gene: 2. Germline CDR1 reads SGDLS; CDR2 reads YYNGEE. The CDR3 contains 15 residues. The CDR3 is CASSVASGGTDTQYF. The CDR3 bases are TGTGCCAGCAGCGTGGCTAGCGGGGGCACAGATACGCAGTATTTT. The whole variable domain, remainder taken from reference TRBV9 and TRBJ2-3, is DSGVTQTPKHLITATGQRVTLRCSPRSGDLSVYWYQQSLDQGLQFLIQYYNGEERAKGNILERFSAQQFPDLHSELNLSSLELGDSALYFCASSVASGGTDTQYFGPGTRLTVL.

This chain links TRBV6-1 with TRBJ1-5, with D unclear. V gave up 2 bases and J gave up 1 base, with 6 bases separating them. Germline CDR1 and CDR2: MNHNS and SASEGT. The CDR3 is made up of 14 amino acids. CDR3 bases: TGTGCCAGCAGTGAACAGGTGAGCAATCAGCCCCAGCATTTT. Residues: CASSEQVSNQPQHF.

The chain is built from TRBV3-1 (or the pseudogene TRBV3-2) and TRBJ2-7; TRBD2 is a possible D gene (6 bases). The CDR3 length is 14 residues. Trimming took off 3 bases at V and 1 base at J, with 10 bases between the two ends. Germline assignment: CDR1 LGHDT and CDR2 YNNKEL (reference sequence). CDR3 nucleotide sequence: TGTGCCAGCAGCCAGCGGGACGGATCCTACGAGCAGTACTTC. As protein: CASSQRDGSYEQYF.

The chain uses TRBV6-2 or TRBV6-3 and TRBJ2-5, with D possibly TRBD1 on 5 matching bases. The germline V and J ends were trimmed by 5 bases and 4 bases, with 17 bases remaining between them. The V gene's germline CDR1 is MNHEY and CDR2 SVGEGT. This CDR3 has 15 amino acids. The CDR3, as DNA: TGTGCCAGCAGTACAACGCTCCAGGGCTCAGAGACCCAGTACTTC. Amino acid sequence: CASSTTLQGSETQYF.

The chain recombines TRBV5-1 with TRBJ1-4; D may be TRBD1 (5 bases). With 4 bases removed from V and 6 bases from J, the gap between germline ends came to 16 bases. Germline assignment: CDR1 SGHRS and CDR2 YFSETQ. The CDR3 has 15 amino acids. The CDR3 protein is CASSPAWGSDEKLFF. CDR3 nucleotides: TGCGCCAGCAGCCCCGCCTGGGGCTCCGATGAAAAACTGTTTTTT.